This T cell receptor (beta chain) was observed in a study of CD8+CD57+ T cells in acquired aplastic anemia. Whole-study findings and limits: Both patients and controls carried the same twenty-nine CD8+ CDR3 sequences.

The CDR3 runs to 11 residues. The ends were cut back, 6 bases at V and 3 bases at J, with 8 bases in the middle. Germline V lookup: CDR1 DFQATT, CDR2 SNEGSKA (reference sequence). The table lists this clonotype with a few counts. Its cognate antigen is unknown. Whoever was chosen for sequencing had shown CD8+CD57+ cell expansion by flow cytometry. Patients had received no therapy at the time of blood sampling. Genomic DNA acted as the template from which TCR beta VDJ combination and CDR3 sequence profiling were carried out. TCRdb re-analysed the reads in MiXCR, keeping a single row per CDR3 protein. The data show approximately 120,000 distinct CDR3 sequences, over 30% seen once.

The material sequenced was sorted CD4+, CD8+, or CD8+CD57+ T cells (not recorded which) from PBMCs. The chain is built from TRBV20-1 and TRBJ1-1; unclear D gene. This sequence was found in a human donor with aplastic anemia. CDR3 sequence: CSAIEDTEAFF. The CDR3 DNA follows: TGCAGTGCCATAGAAGACACTGAAGCTTTCTTT.